This record covers a single T cell receptor (beta chain). This specimen belongs to a study of T cell changes during pregnancy in multiple sclerosis. TCRdb's copy holds only in-frame clones and misses some; the assay was immunoSEQ multiplex PCR. This repertoire shows about 97,000 clones, 75% to 95% found once; its top ten account for around 3.2%. The TCR comes from a female donor with multiple sclerosis, enrolled in a pregnancy study. The sample here was peripheral blood, taken in the second trimester of pregnancy.

This chain's CDR3 is CASSLIAGVKDEQFF. The CDR3 bases are TGTGCCAGCAGCCTTATAGCGGGAGTTAAGGATGAGCAGTTCTTC. This chain uses TRBV9 with TRBJ2-1, with 9 bases matching TRBD2. From germline, CDR1 is SGDLS and CDR2 YYNGEE. V dropped 4 bases and J dropped 8; count of bases not matched to a gene: 10. This CDR3 region has 15 residues.